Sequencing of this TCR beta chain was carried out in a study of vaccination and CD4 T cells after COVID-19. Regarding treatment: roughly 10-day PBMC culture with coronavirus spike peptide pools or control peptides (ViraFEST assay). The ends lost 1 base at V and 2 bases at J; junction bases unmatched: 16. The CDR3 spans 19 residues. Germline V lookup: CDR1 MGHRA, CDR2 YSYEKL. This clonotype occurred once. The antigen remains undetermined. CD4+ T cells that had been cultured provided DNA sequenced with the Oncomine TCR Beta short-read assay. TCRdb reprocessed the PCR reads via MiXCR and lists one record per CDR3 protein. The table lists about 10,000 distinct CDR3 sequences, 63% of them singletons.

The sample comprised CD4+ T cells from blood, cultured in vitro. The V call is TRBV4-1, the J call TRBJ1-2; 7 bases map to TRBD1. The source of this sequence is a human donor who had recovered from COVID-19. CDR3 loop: CASSQGGRGSRKGNYGYTF. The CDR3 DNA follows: TGCGCCAGCAGCCAAGGGGGCAGGGGGTCTCGGAAGGGAAACTATGGCTACACCTTC.